This is a list of T cell receptor beta chains from one sample in a study of blood T cell repertoires in COVID-19. The repertoire was sequenced with immunoSEQ multiplex PCR; TCRdb's copy has only in-frame clones and lacks some. The repertoire holds 200,000 to 300,000 clones, approximately 83% seen once, with around 5.9% in the top ten. Sample: peripheral blood. These receptors were taken from a human donor in a cohort sampled during active COVID-19. The CDR3 runs from the conserved cysteine through the conserved F or W. Fields, in order: CDR3 DNA, CDR3 protein, J gene, clone size, D gene, V gene. D genes are given only for firm matches. The listing skips clone size in some rows; elsewhere it reads once, few, many or a size class.

TGTGCCAGCTTGCAGGTCCTAGCAACAGATACGCAGTATTTT CASLQVLATDTQYF TRBJ2-3 NA NA TRBV7-8
TGTGCCAGCAGCTTGAGCCTGTTCTACGAGCAGTACTTC CASSLSLFYEQYF TRBJ2-7 NA NA TRBV13
TGTGCCAGCAGTTTCCTAGCGGGGGCCGGAGATACGCAGTATTTT CASSFLAGAGDTQYF TRBJ2-3 NA TRBD2 TRBV6-5
TGTGCCAGCTCACCGGGACAGGGGACGAACACTGAAGCTTTCTTT CASSPGQGTNTEAFF TRBJ1-1 NA TRBD1 TRBV18
TGTGCCAGTAGTAAAGGACAGGGGTATAATCAGCCCCAGCATTTT CASSKGQGYNQPQHF TRBJ1-5 NA TRBD1 TRBV19
TGTGCCAGCTCACCACCAGGAGTCAGCTATGGCTACACCTTC CASSPPGVSYGYTF TRBJ1-2 once NA TRBV18
TGTGCCAGCAGTTTATTTGGGAGGGGATCTATCACTGAAGCTTTCTTT CASSLFGRGSITEAFF TRBJ1-1 few NA TRBV28
TGTGCCAGCAGTCCCTCAACAGGGGGCGCAGGGGAGACCCAGTACTTC CASSPSTGGAGETQYF TRBJ2-5 NA TRBD1 TRBV28
TGTGCCAGCAGTTTCGGTGGCGGGCAGCCCCAGCATTTT CASSFGGGQPQHF TRBJ1-5 NA NA TRBV12-3/TRBV12-4
TGTGCCAGCAGTCTAGCGGGGGGGAACTACAATGAGCAGTTCTTC CASSLAGGNYNEQFF TRBJ2-1 NA TRBD2 TRBV5-5
TGTGCCAGTAGTATAAGCGGGGGGTCCTACAATGAGCAGTTCTTC CASSISGGSYNEQFF TRBJ2-1 NA TRBD2 TRBV19
TGTGCCAGCAGCTCTCGAAGAGGGTTGGATAATTCACCCCTCCACTTT CASSSRRGLDNSPLHF TRBJ1-6 NA NA TRBV13
TGTGCCAGCAGCTTAGAGGGGGGTACATACGAGCAGTACTTC CASSLEGGTYEQYF TRBJ2-7 NA NA TRBV11-3
TGTGCCAGCAGTGAGCAGGTAGCTGGGGCCAACGTCCTGACTTTC CASSEQVAGANVLTF TRBJ2-6 NA NA TRBV6-1
TGTGCCAGCTCACCACAACCGGGACAGGGGGCACACGAGCAGTACTTC CASSPQPGQGAHEQYF TRBJ2-7 NA TRBD1 TRBV18
TGTGCCAGCTCACCTGGACAGGGGCGGCAAAACATTCAGTACTTC CASSPGQGRQNIQYF TRBJ2-4 NA TRBD1 TRBV18
TGTGCCAGCAGTTACTCCAGGACAGGGAACACCGGGGAGCTGTTTTTT CASSYSRTGNTGELFF TRBJ2-2 NA TRBD1 TRBV6-5
TGTGCCAGCAGCATGAGTGGGAGGGCGGGAACCTACGAGCAGTACTTC CASSMSGRAGTYEQYF TRBJ2-7 NA TRBD2 TRBV5-6
TGTGCCAGCAGCCAAGCCACAGGGCCCTCCAACGAGCAGTACTTC CASSQATGPSNEQYF TRBJ2-7 NA NA TRBV3-1/TRBV3-2
TGTGCCAGTAGTCCCGGGAGGTATAGCTCTGGAAACACCATATATTTT CASSPGRYSSGNTIYF TRBJ1-3 NA NA TRBV19
TGTGCCAGCAGCTTAGGGGGGGGATCGGGCTCCTACGAGCAGTACTTC CASSLGGGSGSYEQYF TRBJ2-7 NA TRBD2 TRBV7-2
TGTGCCAGCTCACCCCAGAGCGGACTAGCGGGTAGCTCCTACGAGCAGTACTTC CASSPQSGLAGSSYEQYF TRBJ2-7 NA TRBD2 TRBV18
TGTGCCAGCAGTTACTCGTGGGACAAAGGACCTGAAGCTTTCTTT CASSYSWDKGPEAFF TRBJ1-1 NA NA TRBV6-2/TRBV6-3
TGTGCCAGCAGCCCGGTCCAATATGAAAAACTGTTTTTT CASSPVQYEKLFF TRBJ1-4 NA NA TRBV2
TGTGCCAGCAGCTGGGACCCTTCGAGTAGCGGGAGGAACGAGCAGTACTTC CASSWDPSSSGRNEQYF TRBJ2-7 NA TRBD2 TRBV7-2
TGTGCCAGCAGCTTATACGGACAGGGAGGCATCGGTGAAGCTTTCTTT CASSLYGQGGIGEAFF TRBJ1-1 many TRBD1 TRBV7-3
TGTGCCAGCAGCTTCCAGTACGCTGAAGCTTTCTTT CASSFQYAEAFF TRBJ1-1 NA NA TRBV13
TGTGCCTGGAGTGCGATACAGGGCCTTAGAACACAGAATCAGCCCCAGCATTTT CAWSAIQGLRTQNQPQHF TRBJ1-5 NA NA TRBV30
TGTGCCAGTAGTAGGGGCAGTAATACTGAAGCTTTCTTT CASSRGSNTEAFF TRBJ1-1 NA NA TRBV19
TGTGCCAGCAGCAAAACAGGGACCATTACGTCCTTCTACGAGCAGTACTTC CASSKTGTITSFYEQYF TRBJ2-7 NA NA TRBV7-9
TGTGCCAGCGTCGGGACTTTCGAGCAGTTCTTC CASVGTFEQFF TRBJ2-1 NA NA TRBV28
TGTGCCATCAGTGGAAGCCGGGGGGGACAGGGGTTAGGCGAGCAGTACTTC CAISGSRGGQGLGEQYF TRBJ2-7 once TRBD1 TRBV10-3
TGTGCCAGCAGAGCTACAGGGGGCGCAGTTAATGGCTACACCTTC CASRATGGAVNGYTF TRBJ1-2 NA TRBD1 TRBV28
TGTGCCAGTAGTTTAATCTCTGGGGCCAACGTCCTGACTTTC CASSLISGANVLTF TRBJ2-6 few NA TRBV19
TGTGCCAGCAAATTGGAGGCTCGAACTGAAGCTTTCTTT CASKLEARTEAFF TRBJ1-1 NA NA TRBV12-3/TRBV12-4
TGTGCCAGCAGCTTAGAACGGGGAGCAGATACGCAGTATTTT CASSLERGADTQYF TRBJ2-3 NA NA TRBV7-9
TGTGCCAGCAGTTACTCAGGTAGCATTCACTTC CASSYSGSIHF TRBJ2-5 NA NA TRBV6-5
TGTGCCATCAGTGAGTCTGGCAACACAGATACGCAGTATTTT CAISESGNTDTQYF TRBJ2-3 NA NA TRBV10-3
TGTGCCAGCAGTCCTCAAGGGGCAGCAGAAAATGAAAAACTGTTTTTT CASSPQGAAENEKLFF TRBJ1-4 few NA TRBV25-1
TGTGCCAGCTCACCAACCCTCAAGAGGGAGACCCAGTACTTC CASSPTLKRETQYF TRBJ2-5 NA NA TRBV18
TGTGCCAGCAGCCGGGACAGGGCAAGGGGCTACACCTTC CASSRDRARGYTF TRBJ1-2 once TRBD1 TRBV5-6